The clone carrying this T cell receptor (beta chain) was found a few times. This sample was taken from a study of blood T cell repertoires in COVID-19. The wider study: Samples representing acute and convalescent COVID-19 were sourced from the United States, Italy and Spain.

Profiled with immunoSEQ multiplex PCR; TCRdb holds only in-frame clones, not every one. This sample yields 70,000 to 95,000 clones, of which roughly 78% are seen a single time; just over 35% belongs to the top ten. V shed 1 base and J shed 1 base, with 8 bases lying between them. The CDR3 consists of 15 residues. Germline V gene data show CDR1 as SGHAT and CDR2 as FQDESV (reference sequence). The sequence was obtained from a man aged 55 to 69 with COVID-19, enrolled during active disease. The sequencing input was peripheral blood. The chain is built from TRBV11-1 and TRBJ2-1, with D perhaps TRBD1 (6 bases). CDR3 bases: TGTGCCAGCAGCTTAGGAGGACAGTCCTACAATGAGCAGTTCTTC. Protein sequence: CASSLGGQSYNEQFF.